One and the same sample provided the 29 T cell receptor beta chains below, sequenced in a study of blood T cell repertoires in COVID-19. The table came from immunoSEQ multiplex PCR; TCRdb's copy has only in-frame clones and leaves some out. This sample yields fewer than 600,000 clones, of which 89% are seen a single time; around 0.9% belongs to the top ten. Sequenced material: peripheral blood. The receptors shown here come from a man younger than 30 with COVID-19, enrolled during active disease.

The chain has TRBV11-2 and TRBJ2-1; D is perhaps TRBD1 (5 bases). The CDR3 length is 16 residues. With 5 bases removed from V and 0 bases from J, the gap between germline ends came to 14 bases. CDR1 and CDR2 from the germline V gene are SGHAT and FQNNGV. DNA of the CDR3: TGTGCCAGCAGCCACCCCCGACAGAGCTCCTACAATGAGCAGTTCTTC. Encoded protein: CASSHPRQSSYNEQFF.

V usage is TRBV28 and J usage is TRBJ2-7; possibly TRBD1 for D (6 bases). The CDR3 is 15 amino acids. Looked up from germline, CDR1 is MDHEN and CDR2 is SYDVKM. Trimming took 7 bases from V and 4 from J, leaving 20 bases between them. This CDR3 reads CASTFTRDTFYEQYF. The CDR3 coding sequence is TGTGCCAGCACCTTCACCCGGGACACCTTTTACGAGCAGTACTTC. Full variable domain (missing parts from reference TRBV28 and TRBJ2-7): DVKVTQSSRYLVKRTGEKVFLECVQDMDHENMFWYRQDPGLGLRLIYFSYDVKMKEKGDIPEGYSVSREKKERFSLILESASTNQTSMYLCASTFTRDTFYEQYFGPGTRLTVT.

The J gene is TRBJ2-7, the V gene TRBV7-9; 7 bases agree with TRBD2. The ends lost 1 base at V and 5 bases at J; junction bases unmatched: 5. Germline V gives CDR1 SEHNR, CDR2 FQNEAQ (reference sequence). The CDR3 spans 14 residues. The CDR3 reads CASSLGRENHEQYF. Here the CDR3 DNA reads TGTGCCAGCAGCTTAGGGCGGGAGAACCACGAGCAGTACTTC.

V usage is TRBV2 and J usage is TRBJ1-4; TRBD1 might be the D (6 bases). This CDR3 is 13 amino acids long. The ends were cut back, 3 bases at V and 10 bases at J, with 12 bases in the middle. Germline CDR1 and CDR2: SNHLY and FYNNEI. Written as DNA, the CDR3 is TGTGCCAGCAGTGAGGGCAGGGGTGGAAAACTGTTTTTT. It encodes CASSEGRGGKLFF.

The J gene is TRBJ2-5, the V gene TRBV6-5; 9 bases agree with TRBD1. CDR3 length: 15 amino acids. Germline values: CDR1 MNHEY, CDR2 SVGAGI. Trimming removed 6 bases from V and 4 bases from J; junction bases left unmatched: 9. The CDR3 is CASSSSDRGTETQYF. The CDR3 DNA sequence: TGTGCCAGCAGCTCTTCCGACAGGGGGACAGAGACCCAGTACTTC.

This chain uses TRBV5-4 with TRBJ1-6, with a weak D call TRBD1 (5 bases). This CDR3 is built from 15 residues. Trimming removed 4 bases from V and 14 bases from J, with 22 bases in between. In germline, CDR1 is SGHNT, CDR2 YYREEE (reference sequence). The CDR3 is CASSTGGGAGVALHF. The CDR3 DNA reads as TGTGCCAGCAGCACCGGAGGAGGGGCCGGGGTGGCCCTCCACTTT.

This clone has a single count. V gene TRBV6-1 combines with J gene TRBJ2-4; D may be TRBD1 (6 bases). Germline V gene data show CDR1 as MNHNS and CDR2 as SASEGT. V lost 1 base and J lost 3, with 13 bases in between. This CDR3 comprises 16 residues. CDR3 in amino acids: CASSEGLGAVKNIQYF. The DNA of the CDR3 is TGTGCCAGCAGTGAAGGGTTGGGGGCGGTCAAAAACATTCAGTACTTC.

This rearrangement joins TRBV6-1 to TRBJ1-3, with a possible D match to TRBD1 (6 bases). The CDR3 length is 17 residues. Germline V gives CDR1 MNHNS, CDR2 SASEGT. The V and J ends lost 0 bases and 4 bases respectively, with 16 bases between them. CDR3 residues: CASSEATTGFVGNTIYF. CDR3 DNA: TGTGCCAGCAGTGAAGCAACCACAGGGTTTGTAGGAAACACCATATATTTT.

V and J are TRBV7-2 and TRBJ2-7; the D gene is possibly TRBD2 (6 bases). Per the germline V gene, CDR1 is SGHTA and CDR2 is FQGNSA. This CDR3 comprises 13 residues. The ends were cut back, 4 bases at V and 6 bases at J, with 13 bases in the middle. The CDR3 is CASSWGWRGEQYF. CDR3 coding DNA: TGTGCCAGCAGCTGGGGGTGGAGGGGCGAGCAGTACTTC.

The chain recombines TRBV12-3 or TRBV12-4 with TRBJ1-1, with no clear D. Trimming removed 6 bases from V and 5 bases from J, with 13 bases in between. This CDR3 has 13 amino acids. The CDR3 loop is CASSTEPGTEAFF. For the CDR3, the DNA is TGTGCCAGCAGCACTGAGCCGGGAACTGAAGCTTTCTTT.

This clone was recorded once. The chain employs TRBV18 and TRBJ2-1; D might be TRBD1 (5 bases). Trimming took off 3 bases at V and 10 bases at J, with 13 bases between the two ends. From germline, CDR1 is KGHSH and CDR2 LQKENI. The CDR3 has 13 residues. The CDR3 nucleotides are TGTGCCAGCTCACCCCCCCTAGGGGTCGAGCAGTTCTTC. This translates into CASSPPLGVEQFF. Based on the CDR3 plus reference TRBV18 and TRBJ2-1, the full variable domain is NAGVMQNPRHLVRRRGQEARLRCSPMKGHSHVYWYRQLPEEGLKFMVYLQKENIIDESGMPKERFSAEFPKEGPSILRIQQVVRGDSAAYFCASSPPLGVEQFFGPGTRLTVL.

The chain joins TRBV5-6 to TRBJ1-3, with D possibly being TRBD1 (6 bases). Germline assignment: CDR1 SGHDT and CDR2 YYEEEE. V gave up 0 bases and J gave up 4 bases, with 8 bases separating them. The CDR3 consists of 14 residues. CDR3 region: CASSLAGVGNTIYF. The CDR3 DNA reads as TGTGCCAGCAGCTTGGCAGGGGTCGGAAACACCATATATTTT.

This clone occurred a few times. The rearrangement links TRBV5-4 to TRBJ2-7; D remains ambiguous. V was shortened by 0 bases and J by 6 bases, with 13 bases between the two germline ends. Germline-derived CDR1 and CDR2 are SGHNT and YYREEE (reference sequence). There are 14 residues in the CDR3. The CDR3 loop reads CASSLGTRPREQYF. The CDR3 DNA reads as TGTGCCAGCAGCTTGGGTACGAGGCCCCGCGAGCAGTACTTC.

V and J are TRBV9 and TRBJ1-2; a weak D match, TRBD1 (6 bases). CDR3 length: 13 residues. Germline V CDR1 and CDR2: SGDLS, YYNGEE. Between the trimmed V and J ends, which lost 3 bases and 8 bases, there was a span of 14 bases. This CDR3 is CASSATGRRGYTF. CDR3 nucleotide sequence: TGTGCCAGCAGCGCTACAGGGCGGCGCGGCTACACCTTC.

The gene calls are TRBV27 and TRBJ2-7; 12 bases agree with TRBD1. Germline trimming cut 4 bases from V and 7 bases from J; bases unmatched to any gene: 8. The CDR3 consists of 15 residues. Germline V CDR1 and CDR2: MNHEY, SMNVEV (reference sequence). The CDR3 DNA is TGTGCCAGCAGTTCCCCCGGGACAGGGGGCTGGGAGCAGTACTTC. Residues: CASSSPGTGGWEQYF.

This sequence joins TRBV13 and TRBJ2-7; possibly TRBD1 for D (6 bases). V was pared by 3 bases and J by 1 base, with 16 bases between. CDR3 length equals 16 residues. The germline V gene encodes CDR1 PRHDT and CDR2 FYEKMQ (reference sequence). CDR3 bases: TGTGCCAGCAGCTTTATTACAGGGATTTCTTCCTACGAGCAGTACTTC. Translation: CASSFITGISSYEQYF.

This clone was recorded only once. The rearrangement uses TRBV18 and TRBJ1-4; 8 bases are a match to TRBD1. This CDR3 is 14 amino acids long. Looked up from germline, CDR1 is KGHSH and CDR2 is LQKENI. The J segment lost 6 bases and the V segment lost 2 bases, leaving 2 bases of the junction unmatched. CDR3: CASSPDRGDEKLFF. The CDR3 region has the DNA TGTGCCAGCTCACCAGACAGGGGAGATGAAAAACTGTTTTTT.

J is TRBJ1-1 and V is TRBV27; D might be TRBD1 (5 bases). The CDR3 sequence is 15 residues long. Trimming pared 10 bases from V and 0 bases from J, leaving 18 bases between. Germline assignment: CDR1 MNHEY and CDR2 SMNVEV (reference sequence). The CDR3 sequence: CATTKWGGMNTEAFF. CDR3 sequence (DNA): TGTGCCACCACAAAATGGGGGGGGATGAACACTGAAGCTTTCTTT.

The genes are TRBV5-1 and TRBJ1-1; D gene uncertain. Looked up from germline, CDR1 is SGHRS and CDR2 is YFSETQ. Trimming shortened V by 0 bases and J by 0 bases, and 12 bases separated the two germline ends. The length of the CDR3 is 16 residues. In nucleotides, the CDR3 is TGCGCCAGCAGCTTGGGGCGGGGAGGCGTGAACACTGAAGCTTTCTTT. As protein: CASSLGRGGVNTEAFF.

V is TRBV6-6 and J is TRBJ2-7; no definite D call. V lost 6 bases, J lost 2 bases, and 8 bases lay in between. Looked up from germline, CDR1 is MNHNY and CDR2 is SVGAGI (reference sequence). The CDR3 contains 12 residues. The chain's CDR3 is CASSEYTYEQYF. CDR3 nucleotides: TGTGCCAGCAGCGAATACACCTACGAGCAGTACTTC.

DNA for the CDR3: TGTGCCAGCAGCTTAAGAGGGACTAGCTCCAATGAGCAGTTCTTC. This gives the protein CASSLRGTSSNEQFF. The rearrangement uses TRBV7-9 and TRBJ2-1; 9 nucleotides line up with TRBD2. Trimming cost V 2 bases and J 6 bases; bases outside gene matches: 5. Germline-derived CDR1 and CDR2 are SEHNR and FQNEAQ (reference sequence). This CDR3 comprises 15 residues. The full variable domain, in which reference TRBV7-9 and TRBJ2-1 provide the parts outside the CDR3, is DTGVSQNPRHKITKRGQNVTFRCDPISEHNRLYWYRQTLGQGPEFLTYFQNEAQLEKSRLLSDRFSAERPKGSFSTLEIQRTEQGDSAMYLCASSLRGTSSNEQFFGPGTRLTVL.

This chain connects TRBV19 to TRBJ2-2, with D perhaps TRBD1 (6 bases). The CDR3 sequence is 15 residues long. The germline CDR1 and CDR2 sequences are LNHDA and SQIVND (reference sequence). V was pared by 3 bases and J by 2 bases, with 10 bases between. The CDR3 is CASSISGVNTGELFF. The DNA of the CDR3 is TGTGCCAGTAGTATTTCAGGGGTTAACACCGGGGAGCTGTTTTTT.

V usage is TRBV3-1 (or the pseudogene TRBV3-2) and J usage is TRBJ2-7; tentatively, D is TRBD1 (6 bases). The germline V gene has CDR1 LGHDT and CDR2 YNNKEL (reference sequence). V shed 5 bases and J shed 3 bases, with 17 bases lying between them. This CDR3 is built from 15 residues. CDR3 in DNA: TGTGCCAGCAGCGCTCTGGGGGCAGGGCTCTACGAGCAGTACTTC. It translates to CASSALGAGLYEQYF.

The V gene is TRBV5-5, the J gene TRBJ2-7, with D possibly TRBD2 on 5 matching bases. Trimming cost V 4 bases and J 6 bases, with 20 bases left between them. Germline CDR1 and CDR2: SGHKS and YYEKEE (reference sequence). The CDR3 has 15 residues. The CDR3 nucleotides read TGTGCCAGCAGCCTAAAGGCGGGCACCTTGGGCGAGCAGTACTTC. Its translation: CASSLKAGTLGEQYF. Supplemented by reference TRBV5-5 and TRBJ2-7, the full variable domain reads DAGVTQSPTHLIKTRGQQVTLRCSPISGHKSVSWYQQVLGQGPQFIFQYYEKEERGRGNFPDRFSARQFPNYSSELNVNALLLGDSALYLCASSLKAGTLGEQYFGPGTRLTVT.

The chain is built from TRBV5-6 and TRBJ2-2; 10 bases align to TRBD2. V was clipped by 4 bases and J by 1 base; unmatched bases: 4. The germline V gene encodes CDR1 SGHDT and CDR2 YYEEEE. This CDR3 is built from 16 residues. CDR3 protein: CASSTRTSGNTGELFF. The CDR3 DNA reads TGTGCCAGCAGCACAAGGACTAGCGGGAACACCGGGGAGCTGTTTTTT.

The J gene is TRBJ2-5, the V gene TRBV11-2; 14 positions agree with TRBD2. Germline V lookup: CDR1 SGHAT, CDR2 FQNNGV. CDR3 length: 17 residues. Unmatched junction bases numbered 7, after V lost 5 bases and J lost 2 bases. The DNA for the CDR3 is TGTGCCAGCAGCCTCTGGACTAGCGGGAGGCCACAAGAGACCCAGTACTTC. Amino acids: CASSLWTSGRPQETQYF.

V is TRBV7-2 and J is TRBJ2-2; tentatively, D is TRBD1 (5 bases). Germline V gene data show CDR1 as SGHTA and CDR2 as FQGNSA. V was clipped by 1 base and J by 6 bases, with 15 bases between them. This CDR3 region has 16 residues. CDR3 residues: CASSLVLDNRPGELFF. The DNA of the CDR3 is TGTGCCAGCAGCTTAGTTTTGGACAATCGACCCGGGGAGCTGTTTTTT.

This rearrangement joins TRBV27 to TRBJ1-1; D unclear. V was trimmed by 4 bases and J by 2 bases, leaving 11 bases between them. Looked up from germline, CDR1 is MNHEY and CDR2 is SMNVEV (reference sequence). The CDR3 extends over 14 amino acids. The CDR3 DNA reads as TGTGCCAGCAGTTCTCCCCACTTAAACACTGAAGCTTTCTTT. This translates into CASSSPHLNTEAFF.

This chain connects TRBV5-6 to TRBJ1-3; 8 bases align to TRBD1. CDR3 length equals 14 residues. With 6 bases clipped from V and 2 bases from J, the junction kept 4 bases outside the gene matches. In germline, CDR1 is SGHDT, CDR2 YYEEEE. CDR3 in DNA: TGTGCCAGCACCAGGGGGCGAACTGGAAACACCATATATTTT. Protein: CASTRGRTGNTIYF.